This T cell receptor beta chain was sequenced during a study of cytomegalovirus exposure and HLA in healthy donors. Study context: Caucasian-associated ancestry cluster membership applied to 75% to 85% of a few hundred genotyped donors.

Study-wide findings and caveats: Several of the most significant clusters were apparently associated with common viral pathogens in a later analysis. Association of a missense DCLRE1C variant with TCR beta V- and J-gene trimming was reported in a later analysis. Upon later analysis, TCR association rates were observed to vary by HLA locus, being highest for DRB1 and lowest for HLA-C.

The CDR3 runs to 15 residues. Germline V lookup: CDR1 SGHRS, CDR2 YFSETQ. Trimming took 4 bases from V and 6 from J; bases not matched to a gene: 11. 13 Jbeta primers and 60 Vbeta primers were used for the PCR. Sequencing was performed with immunoSEQ multiplex PCR; in TCRdb, only in-frame clones are kept and a portion is missing. Of some 180,000 clones in the sample, about 13% were seen once. This clone was seen a few times. Its antigen is still unknown. The sample consisted of PBMCs. The gene calls are TRBV5-1 and TRBJ2-7, with TRBD1 identical over 9 bases. The sequence was obtained from a man in his fifties or sixties in good health and CMV-seropositive. In DNA form, the CDR3 reads TGCGCCAGCAGCCTTCTATTGGACAGGGGAGGCGAGCAGTACTTC. This translates into CASSLLLDRGGEQYF.